This T cell receptor (beta chain) was retrieved from a study of early T cells in non-severe SARS-CoV-2 infection. This clonotype was picked up a small number of times. The V and J ends lost 6 bases and 5 bases, in that order; junction bases with no gene match: 6. The length of the CDR3 is 13 residues. The library protocol tagged individual cDNA molecules with unique molecular identifiers. TCRdb re-called the 5' RACE reads with MiXCR, one entry per CDR3 protein. The sample consists of some 120,000 distinct CDR3 sequences, just under 15% of them appearing once. This chain joins TRBV12-3 or TRBV12-4 and TRBJ2-5; the match to TRBD1 covers 7 bases. The receptor's source is an adult who was a healthcare worker with PCR-confirmed SARS-CoV-2 infection or an uninfected control (not recorded which). Sequencing was carried out using whole blood. In DNA, the CDR3 is TGTGCCAGCAGGCGACAGGGTGGGGAGACCCAGTACTTC. Translating it yields CASRRQGGETQYF.